Listed here are 2 T cell receptor beta chains from one sample, sequenced in a study of blood T cells in healthy people across ages. With a J-beta primer mix and a sample-barcoded 5' primer, a second PCR ran about 7 to 12 cycles. TCRdb re-derived calls from the 5' RACE reads in MiXCR, one entry per CDR3 protein. The repertoire holds 700,000 or so distinct CDR3 sequences, with about 20% as singletons. The sample comprised blood. Receptors originate from a man aged 65 to 85 in good health.

This clonotype came up many times. The gene calls are TRBV7-2 and TRBJ2-5; 8 bases fit TRBD1. In germline, CDR1 is SGHTA, CDR2 FQGNSA. Trimming cost V 3 bases and J 5 bases; bases outside gene matches: 2. The length of the CDR3 is 13 residues. The CDR3 sequence: CASSFTGGETQYF. For the CDR3, the DNA is TGTGCCAGCAGCTTTACAGGGGGGGAGACCCAGTACTTC.

In nucleotides, the CDR3 is TGTGCCAGCAGCTTAGCAGGGTTGGAGGAGACCCAGTACTTC. Protein product: CASSLAGLEETQYF. The rearrangement uses TRBV7-7 and TRBJ2-5; no clear D gene. This CDR3 is 14 amino acids long. Germline-derived CDR1 and CDR2 are SSHAT and FNYEAQ (reference sequence). With 0 bases removed from V and 5 bases from J, the gap between germline ends came to 10 bases. The complete variable domain, with remaining parts taken from reference TRBV7-7 and TRBJ2-5, reads GAGVSQSPRYKVTKRGQDVTLRCDPISSHATLYWYQQALGQGPEFLTYFNYEAQPDKSGLPSDRFSAERPEGSISTLTIQRTEQRDSAMYRCASSLAGLEETQYFGPGTRLLVL.